This passage covers 18 T cell receptor beta chains from one sample sequenced in a study of T-cell reconstitution after alpha-beta-depleted transplantation in children. Library preparation (for TCRbeta) was performed with unique molecular identifiers. MiXCR, run by TCRdb on the PCR reads, gives a single entry per CDR3 protein. Here the sample spans about 610,000 distinct CDR3 sequences, under 12% being singletons. This specimen was PBMCs from the stem cell graft donor, taken from the stem cell graft. These receptors originate from a human donor who donated a stem cell graft to a child with acute myeloid leukemia.

CDR3 sequence (DNA): TGCGCCAGCAGCTTGTGGTCTAGCGCCTCTAACCCTTCTTACTCCTACGAGCAGTACTTC. Its protein is CASSLWSSASNPSYSYEQYF. The gene calls are TRBV5-1 and TRBJ2-7, with D perhaps TRBD2 (6 bases). Germline assignment: CDR1 SGHRS and CDR2 YFSETQ. The CDR3 has 20 amino acids. Trimming removed 1 base at V and 0 bases at J, with 26 bases between.

The rearrangement uses TRBV20-1 and TRBJ2-5; TRBD1 might be the D (5 bases). Trimming pared 0 bases from V and 2 bases from J, leaving 13 bases between. Germline V gene sequence: CDR1 DFQATT, CDR2 SNEGSKA (reference sequence). The length of the CDR3 is 15 residues. The CDR3 here is CSARDKGMSQETQYF. The CDR3 nucleotides are TGCAGTGCTAGAGATAAGGGGATGAGTCAAGAGACCCAGTACTTC.

On this clonotype itself: This may come from a read error, since a much larger clone is one base off. J is TRBJ2-1 and V is TRBV15; either TRBD1 or TRBD2 may fit D (6 bases each). CDR1 is LNHNV and CDR2 is YYDKDF in the germline V gene (reference sequence). The CDR3 covers 13 residues. CDR3 amino acids: CATSTGGYNVQFF. The DNA of the CDR3 is TGTGCCACCAGCACCGGGGGCTACAATGTGCAGTTCTTC.

CDR3 in DNA: TGCGCCAGCAGCGACCTCGACGAGCAGTACTTC. Translation: CASSDLDEQYF. The genes are TRBV5-1 and TRBJ2-7, with unresolved D. CDR1 and CDR2 (germline): SGHRS, YFSETQ. V lost 4 bases to trimming and J lost 5 bases, with 7 bases between them. The CDR3 is made up of 11 amino acids. The full variable domain, completed using reference TRBV5-1 and TRBJ2-7, is KAGVTQTPRYLIKTRGQQVTLSCSPISGHRSVSWYQQTPGQGLQFLFEYFSETQRNKGNFPGRFSGRQFSNSRSEMNVSTLELGDSALYLCASSDLDEQYFGPGTRLTVT.

This clonotype was found many times. The chain is built from TRBV15 and TRBJ1-6; no firm D call. This CDR3 has 15 residues. In germline, CDR1 is LNHNV, CDR2 YYDKDF (reference sequence). V was clipped by 5 bases and J by 6 bases, with 14 bases between them. CDR3 in DNA: TGTGCCACCAGCCTCCACCCGGCCTCTAATTCACCCCTCCACTTT. Translating gives CATSLHPASNSPLHF.

V usage is TRBV12-3 or TRBV12-4 and J usage is TRBJ1-3, with D unclear. The CDR3 length is 16 residues. The ends were cut back, 6 bases at V and 2 bases at J, with 17 bases in the middle. CDR3 loop: CASSRLSEVPGNTIYF. The CDR3 DNA reads as TGTGCCAGCAGCCGCCTGTCTGAGGTTCCTGGAAACACCATATATTTT.

The rearrangement joins TRBV12-3 or TRBV12-4 to TRBJ1-2, with no clear D. Trimming took 4 bases from V and 7 from J, leaving 16 bases between them. There are 14 residues in the CDR3. For the CDR3, the DNA is TGTGCCAGCAGTTACCCACACCGTTATGGTGGCTACACCTTC. Protein product: CASSYPHRYGGYTF.

The table lists this clonotype with a few counts. The chain uses TRBV30 and TRBJ2-5, with 7 bases fitting TRBD2. The CDR3 contains 13 residues. Germline CDR1 GTSNPN, CDR2 SVGIG (reference sequence). Trimming took 5 bases from V and 2 from J; bases not matched to a gene: 5. The CDR3 loop is CAWGEGSQETQYF. The CDR3 DNA sequence: TGTGCCTGGGGGGAGGGGTCACAAGAGACCCAGTACTTC.

This clonotype appeared a few times. The chain joins TRBV7-9 to TRBJ2-1, with D possibly being TRBD1 (7 bases). CDR1 is SEHNR and CDR2 is FQNEAQ in the germline V gene (reference sequence). V shed 4 bases and J shed 7 bases, with 20 bases lying between them. The CDR3 loop spans 16 amino acids. The CDR3 sequence is CASSSDRVLAPNEQFF. In DNA, the CDR3 is TGTGCCAGCAGCTCTGACAGGGTACTAGCTCCTAATGAGCAGTTCTTC.

This clonotype was seen many times. The chain combines TRBV7-2 with TRBJ2-3; D is unresolved. The CDR3 is made up of 12 amino acids. The V and J ends lost 3 bases and 4 bases respectively, with 5 bases between them. Per germline, CDR1 SGHTA and CDR2 FQGNSA. CDR3 bases: TGTGCCAGCAGCTTTTCCCCAGATACGCAGTATTTT. Protein: CASSFSPDTQYF.

This clonotype was seen only a few times. In nucleotides, the CDR3 is TGTGCCAGCTTAATACCCTCTGGAAACACCATATATTTT. Amino acid sequence: CASLIPSGNTIYF. This rearrangement joins TRBV6-6 to TRBJ1-3; no definite D call. Germline loops: CDR1 MNHNY, CDR2 SVGAGI (reference sequence). V was cut by 8 bases and J by 0 bases, with 8 bases left in between. The CDR3 covers 13 residues.

This clonotype came up a few times. The chain combines TRBV5-1 with TRBJ2-7, with 8 nucleotides matching TRBD2. This CDR3 contains 12 residues. Trimming cost V 4 bases and J 6 bases; bases outside gene matches: 3. Germline CDR1 reads SGHRS; CDR2 reads YFSETQ. CDR3 protein: CASSSGGSEQYF. Here the CDR3 DNA reads TGCGCCAGCAGCAGCGGGGGTAGCGAGCAGTACTTC.

This clonotype has more than one count but fewer than ten. The DNA for the CDR3 is TGTGCCAGCAGCTTACCAGCGCCCGGGGAGCTGTTTTTT. Translating gives CASSLPAPGELFF. This chain connects TRBV7-2 to TRBJ2-2, with D uncertain. Per germline, CDR1 SGHTA and CDR2 FQGNSA. V lost 2 bases and J 6 bases, leaving 7 bases between the germline ends. The CDR3 runs to 13 residues.

In its sample, this clonotype was seen a few times. The chain couples TRBV5-1 to TRBJ2-3, with D perhaps TRBD2 (5 bases). The V end lost 4 bases, the J end lost 6 bases, and 18 bases lay between the germline ends. This CDR3 has 15 amino acids. Germline CDR1 reads SGHRS; CDR2 reads YFSETQ. CDR3 loop: CASSASSRSSDTQYF. The CDR3 DNA reads as TGCGCCAGCAGCGCCTCTAGCCGATCCAGTGATACGCAGTATTTT.

This clonotype occurred many times. The gene calls are TRBV5-1 and TRBJ1-2, with D possibly being TRBD1 (6 bases). Trimming left V 5 bases short and J 7 bases short, with 24 bases between. CDR1 is SGHRS, CDR2 YFSETQ, per germline. There are 16 residues in the CDR3. Here the CDR3 reads CASRSTTTGGARGYTF. CDR3 DNA sequence: TGCGCCAGCAGATCGACTACTACGGGGGGGGCGCGTGGCTACACCTTC.

This clonotype turned up a few times. V gene TRBV6-1 combines with J gene TRBJ2-7; TRBD1 aligns across 9 bases. There are 15 residues in the CDR3. Per the germline V gene, CDR1 is MNHNS and CDR2 is SASEGT. The ends lost 6 bases at V and 5 bases at J; junction bases unmatched: 11. CDR3 sequence: CASSPWTGATDEQYF. The DNA for the CDR3 is TGTGCCAGCAGCCCTTGGACAGGGGCGACCGACGAGCAGTACTTC.

This chain connects TRBV2 to TRBJ2-1; no reliable D call. Germline V CDR1 and CDR2: SNHLY, FYNNEI. V was pared by 1 base and J by 4 bases, with 11 bases between. The CDR3 covers 15 residues. CDR3 sequence: CASSEVAGDYNEQFF. CDR3 sequence (DNA): TGTGCCAGCAGTGAAGTGGCAGGCGATTACAATGAGCAGTTCTTC. Drawing the rest from reference TRBV2 and TRBJ2-1, the complete variable domain is EPEVTQTPSHQVTQMGQEVILRCVPISNHLYFYWYRQILGQKVEFLVSFYNNEISEKSEIFDDQFSVERPDGSNFTLKIRSTKLEDSAMYFCASSEVAGDYNEQFFGPGTRLTVL.

This clonotype was observed at least ten times. The chain carries TRBV15 and TRBJ2-3; 13 nucleotides line up with TRBD2. This CDR3 contains 16 residues. V gave up 3 bases and J gave up 6 bases; unmatched junction bases: 6. Germline lookup yields CDR1 LNHNV and CDR2 YYDKDF (reference sequence). The CDR3 DNA reads as TGTGCCACCAGCAGTGGACTAGCGGGAGTCTGGGATACGCAGTATTTT. Protein product: CATSSGLAGVWDTQYF.